This T cell receptor beta chain was sequenced during a study of OX40 agonist ivuxolimab in advanced cancers. Assay used: immunoSEQ multiplex PCR; TCRdb lists only in-frame clones, some missing. The table includes 26,000 or so clones, more than 70% detected once. The CDR3 length is 16 residues. Germline-derived CDR1 and CDR2 are SGHTS and YDEGEE. Trimming took 4 bases from V and 7 from J, leaving 21 bases between them. The chain uses TRBV5-8 and TRBJ2-1; TRBD2 might be the D (5 bases). Here the sequenced sample was CD4+ or CD8+ T cells sorted from blood, taken in a trial of the OX40 agonist ivuxolimab. The clonotype originates from an adult with an advanced solid tumor such as melanoma, head and neck, liver or kidney cancer. The DNA for the CDR3 is TGTGCCAGCAGCCTTCTCGATGGCGACGGGGTTAATGAGCAGTTCTTC. Encoded protein: CASSLLDGDGVNEQFF. Complete variable domain (other parts from reference TRBV5-8 and TRBJ2-1): EAGVTQSPTHLIKTRGQQATLRCSPISGHTSVYWYQQALGLGLQFLLWYDEGEERNRGNFPPRFSGRQFPNYSSELNVNALELEDSALYLCASSLLDGDGVNEQFFGPGTRLTVL.